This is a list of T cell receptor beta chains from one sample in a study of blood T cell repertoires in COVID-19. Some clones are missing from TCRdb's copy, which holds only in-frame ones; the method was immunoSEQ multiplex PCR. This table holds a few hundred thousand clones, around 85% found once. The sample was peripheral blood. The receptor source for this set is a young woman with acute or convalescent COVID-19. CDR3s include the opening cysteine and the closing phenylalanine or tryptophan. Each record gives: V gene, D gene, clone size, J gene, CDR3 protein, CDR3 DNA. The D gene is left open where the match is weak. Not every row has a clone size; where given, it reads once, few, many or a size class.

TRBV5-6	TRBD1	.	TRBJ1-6	CASSLGGTGYNSPLHF	TGTGCCAGCAGCTTGGGGGGGACAGGTTATAATTCACCCCTCCACTTT
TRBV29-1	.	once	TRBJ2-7	CSVESERGYEQYF	TGCAGCGTTGAAAGCGAAAGGGGCTACGAGCAGTACTTC
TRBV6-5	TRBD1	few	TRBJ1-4	CASGRAGGHEKLFF	TGTGCCAGCGGTAGAGCAGGGGGGCATGAAAAACTGTTTTTT
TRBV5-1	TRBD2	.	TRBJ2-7	CASSLPLAGVEQYF	TGCGCCAGCAGCTTGCCCTTAGCGGGAGTCGAGCAGTACTTC
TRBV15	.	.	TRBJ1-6	CATSSPSERPGGSYNSPLHF	TGTGCCACCAGCAGCCCCTCAGAGCGTCCGGGAGGCTCCTATAATTCACCCCTCCACTTT
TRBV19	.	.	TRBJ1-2	CASSIPGSYGYTF	TGTGCCAGTAGTATCCCGGGGAGCTATGGCTACACCTTC
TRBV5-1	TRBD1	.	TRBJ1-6	CASSRTGEDSPLHF	TGCGCCAGCAGCCGGACAGGGGAGGATTCACCCCTCCACTTT
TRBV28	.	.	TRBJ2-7	CASSSTYYEQYF	TGTGCCAGCAGTTCGACATACTACGAGCAGTACTTC
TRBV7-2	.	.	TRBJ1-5	CASSLTSGMTQPQHF	TGTGCCAGCAGCTTAACCTCAGGGATGACACAGCCCCAGCATTTT
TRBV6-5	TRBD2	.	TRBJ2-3	CASGRLAGDTQYF	TGTGCCAGCGGTAGACTAGCAGGAGATACGCAGTATTTT
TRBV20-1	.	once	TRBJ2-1	CSASLAQGEQFF	TGCAGTGCTAGTCTAGCGCAGGGTGAGCAGTTCTTC
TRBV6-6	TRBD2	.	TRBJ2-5	CASSSNGQGANTSGRDRETQYF	TGTGCCAGCAGCTCCAACGGCCAGGGGGCTAACACTAGCGGGAGGGATCGGGAGACCCAGTACTTC
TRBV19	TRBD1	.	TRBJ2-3	CASTRSGQGSGMGPRTHLDTQYF	TGTGCCAGTACCCGATCGGGACAGGGAAGCGGGATGGGGCCGCGCACACATCTAGATACGCAGTATTTT
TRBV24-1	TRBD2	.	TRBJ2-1	CATSSGGENEQFF	TGTGCCACCTCTAGCGGGGGAGAGAATGAGCAGTTCTTC
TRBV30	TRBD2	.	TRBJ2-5	CAWSLRPPGLAGGMWTQYF	TGTGCCTGGAGTTTACGACCCCCGGGACTAGCGGGGGGCATGTGGACCCAGTACTTC
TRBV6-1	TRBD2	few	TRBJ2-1	CASSEGTSWSEQFF	TGTGCCAGCAGTGAAGGGACTAGCTGGAGTGAGCAGTTCTTC
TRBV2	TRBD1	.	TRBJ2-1	CASSVMGQDIMSNEQFF	TGTGCCAGCAGTGTCATGGGACAGGACATAATGAGCAATGAGCAGTTCTTC
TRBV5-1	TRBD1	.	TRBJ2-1	CASSLDRGTYNEQFF	TGCGCCAGCAGCTTGGACAGGGGGACCTACAATGAGCAGTTCTTC
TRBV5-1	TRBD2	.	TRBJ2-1	CASSPLAGGRDNEQFF	TGCGCCAGCAGCCCTCTAGCGGGAGGGCGGGACAATGAGCAGTTCTTC
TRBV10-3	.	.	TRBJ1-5	CAISESTQLYGERPQHF	TGTGCCATCAGTGAGTCGACTCAGCTTTACGGGGAACGGCCCCAGCATTTT
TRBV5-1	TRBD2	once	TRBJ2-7	CASSALAGFSYEQYF	TGCGCCAGCAGCGCCTTAGCGGGGTTCTCCTACGAGCAGTACTTC
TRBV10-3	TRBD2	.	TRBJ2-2	CAISEGAGGSGELFF	TGTGCCATCAGTGAAGGCGCGGGAGGGTCCGGGGAGCTGTTTTTT
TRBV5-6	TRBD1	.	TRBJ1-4	CASSLGTGNEKLFF	TGTGCCAGCAGCTTGGGGACAGGCAATGAAAAACTGTTTTTT
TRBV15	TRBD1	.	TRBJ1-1	CAAQDREGTEAFF	TGTGCCGCCCAGGACAGGGAAGGCACTGAAGCTTTCTTT
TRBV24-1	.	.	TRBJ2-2	CATSDPLRGVNTGELFF	TGTGCCACCAGTGATCCCCTTAGGGGCGTTAACACCGGGGAGCTGTTTTTT
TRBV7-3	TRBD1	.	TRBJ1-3	CASSLDREEGNTIYF	TGTGCCAGCAGCCTCGACAGGGAGGAAGGAAACACCATATATTTT
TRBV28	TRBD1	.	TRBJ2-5	CASSWGQGWETQYF	TGTGCCAGCAGTTGGGGACAGGGGTGGGAGACCCAGTACTTC
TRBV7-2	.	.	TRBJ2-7	CASSSNSYEQYF	TGTGCCAGCAGCTCGAACAGTTACGAGCAGTACTTC
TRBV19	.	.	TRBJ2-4	CASSPLAGGLDIQYF	TGTGCCAGTAGCCCTCTGGCAGGGGGGTTAGACATTCAGTACTTC
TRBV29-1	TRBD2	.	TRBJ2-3	CSVGSGGGTDTQYF	TGCAGCGTTGGATCGGGAGGGGGCACAGATACGCAGTATTTT
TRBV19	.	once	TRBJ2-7	CASSIGGQTYEQYF	TGTGCCAGTAGTATCGGAGGACAGACCTACGAGCAGTACTTC
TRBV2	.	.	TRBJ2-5	CASSERLRETQYF	TGTGCCAGCAGTGAACGGCTGAGGGAGACCCAGTACTTC
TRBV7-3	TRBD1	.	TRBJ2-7	CASSLQGQGTYEQYF	TGTGCCAGCAGCTTACAGGGACAGGGAACCTACGAGCAGTACTTC
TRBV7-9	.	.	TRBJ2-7	CASSLAWGPYF	TGTGCCAGCAGCTTAGCTTGGGGCCCGTACTTC
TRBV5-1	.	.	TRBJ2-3	CASSLVGPGDGTDTQYF	TGCGCCAGCAGCTTGGTTGGCCCGGGGGATGGCACAGATACGCAGTATTTT
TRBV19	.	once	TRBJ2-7	CASSPQGTDYEQYF	TGTGCCAGTAGTCCACAGGGCACTGACTACGAGCAGTACTTC
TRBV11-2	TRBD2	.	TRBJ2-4	CASSLGGLAGDTKNIQYF	TGTGCCAGCAGCTTAGGGGGTCTAGCGGGAGATACCAAAAACATTCAGTACTTC
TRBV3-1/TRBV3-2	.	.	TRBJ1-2	CASSQETVYGYTF	TGTGCCAGCAGCCAAGAAACAGTCTATGGCTACACCTTC
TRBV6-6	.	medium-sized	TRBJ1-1	CASSPDLGLTEAFF	TGTGCCAGCAGTCCGGACTTAGGTCTTACTGAAGCTTTCTTT
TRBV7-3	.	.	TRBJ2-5	CASSLAGAETQYF	TGTGCCAGCAGCTTAGCGGGGGCTGAGACCCAGTACTTC
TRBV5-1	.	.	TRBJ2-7	CASSLGAGGYEQYF	TGCGCCAGCAGCTTGGGGGCAGGAGGCTACGAGCAGTACTTC
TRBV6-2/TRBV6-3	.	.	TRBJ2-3	CASSLEGQGTDTQYF	TGTGCCAGCAGTTTAGAAGGACAAGGCACAGATACGCAGTATTTT
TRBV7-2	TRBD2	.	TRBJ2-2	CASSFIAGGPGELFF	TGTGCCAGCAGCTTCATAGCGGGAGGGCCCGGGGAGCTGTTTTTT
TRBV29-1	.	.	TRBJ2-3	CSVEDGDRWTDTQYF	TGCAGCGTTGAAGACGGAGACAGGTGGACAGATACGCAGTATTTT
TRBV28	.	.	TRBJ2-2	CASSLIGGRGELGGELFF	TGTGCCAGCAGTTTAATCGGAGGGCGGGGCGAGCTGGGAGGGGAGCTGTTTTTT
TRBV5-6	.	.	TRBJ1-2	CASSFQTAGYTF	TGTGCCAGCAGCTTTCAGACAGCTGGCTACACCTTC
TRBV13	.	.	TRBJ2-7	CASSLAGGRQTYEQYF	TGTGCCAGCAGCCTAGCAGGAGGGAGACAAACCTACGAGCAGTACTTC
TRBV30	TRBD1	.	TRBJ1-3	CAWSSGTAGNTIYF	TGTGCCTGGAGCTCCGGGACAGCTGGAAACACCATATATTTT
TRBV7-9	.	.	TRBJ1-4	CASSVAGNEKLFF	TGTGCCAGCAGTGTGGCAGGGAATGAAAAACTGTTTTTT
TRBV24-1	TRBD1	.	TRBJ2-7	CATSESGTGYEQYF	TGTGCCACCAGTGAGTCCGGGACAGGCTACGAGCAGTACTTC